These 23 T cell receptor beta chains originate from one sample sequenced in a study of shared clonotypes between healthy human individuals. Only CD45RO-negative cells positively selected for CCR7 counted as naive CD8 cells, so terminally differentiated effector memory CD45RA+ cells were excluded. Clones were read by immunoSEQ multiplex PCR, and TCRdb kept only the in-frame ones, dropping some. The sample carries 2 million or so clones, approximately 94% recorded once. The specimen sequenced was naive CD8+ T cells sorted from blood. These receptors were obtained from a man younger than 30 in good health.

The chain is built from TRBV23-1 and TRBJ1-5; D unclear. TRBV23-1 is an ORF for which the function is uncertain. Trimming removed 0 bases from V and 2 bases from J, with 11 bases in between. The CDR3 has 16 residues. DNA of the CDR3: TGCGCCAGCAGTCAATCAGCCGGGGAGGGCAATCAGCCCCAGCATTTT. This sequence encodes CASSQSAGEGNQPQHF.

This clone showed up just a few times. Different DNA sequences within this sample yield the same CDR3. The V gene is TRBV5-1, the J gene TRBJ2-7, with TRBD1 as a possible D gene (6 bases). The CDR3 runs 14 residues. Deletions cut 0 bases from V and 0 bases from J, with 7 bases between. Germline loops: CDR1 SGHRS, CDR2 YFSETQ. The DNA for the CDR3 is TGCGCCAGCAGCTTGGGGGACACCTCCTACGAGCAGTACTTC. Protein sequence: CASSLGDTSYEQYF.

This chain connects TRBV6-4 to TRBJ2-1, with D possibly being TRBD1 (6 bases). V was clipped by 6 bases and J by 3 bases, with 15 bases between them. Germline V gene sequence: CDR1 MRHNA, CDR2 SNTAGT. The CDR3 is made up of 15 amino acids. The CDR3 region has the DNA TGTGCCAGCAGGGGGACACTCAACTACTACAATGAGCAGTTCTTC. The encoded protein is CASRGTLNYYNEQFF.

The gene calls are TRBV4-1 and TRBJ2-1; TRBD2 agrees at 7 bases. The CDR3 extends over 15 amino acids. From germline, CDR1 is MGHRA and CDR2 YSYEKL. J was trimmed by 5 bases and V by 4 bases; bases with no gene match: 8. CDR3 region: CASSPPGLPHNEQFF. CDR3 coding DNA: TGCGCCAGCAGCCCCCCGGGACTACCCCACAATGAGCAGTTCTTC.

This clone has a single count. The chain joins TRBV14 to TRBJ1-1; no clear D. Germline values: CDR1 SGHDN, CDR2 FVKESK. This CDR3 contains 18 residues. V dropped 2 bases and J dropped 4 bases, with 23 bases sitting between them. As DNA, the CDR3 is TGTGCCAGCAGCCAAAGTCGTGTTCAGTGGTCCTTCTCCACTGAAGCTTTCTTT. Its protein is CASSQSRVQWSFSTEAFF.

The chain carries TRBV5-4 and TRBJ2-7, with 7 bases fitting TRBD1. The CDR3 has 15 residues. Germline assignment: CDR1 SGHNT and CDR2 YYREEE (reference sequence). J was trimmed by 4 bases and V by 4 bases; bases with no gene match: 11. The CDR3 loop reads CASSGRGLSVYEQYF. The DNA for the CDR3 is TGTGCCAGCAGCGGAAGGGGGCTCTCGGTATACGAGCAGTACTTC.

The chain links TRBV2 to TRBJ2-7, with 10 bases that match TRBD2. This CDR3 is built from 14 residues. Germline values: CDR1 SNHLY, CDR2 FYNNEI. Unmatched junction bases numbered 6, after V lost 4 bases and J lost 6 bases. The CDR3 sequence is CASSVVTSGSEQYF. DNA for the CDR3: TGTGCCAGCAGTGTTGTGACTAGCGGGTCCGAGCAGTACTTC.

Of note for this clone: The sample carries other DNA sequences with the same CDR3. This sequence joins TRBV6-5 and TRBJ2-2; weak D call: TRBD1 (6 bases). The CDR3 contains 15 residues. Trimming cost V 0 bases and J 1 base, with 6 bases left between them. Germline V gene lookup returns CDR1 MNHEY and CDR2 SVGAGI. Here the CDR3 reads CASSYSTGNTGELFF. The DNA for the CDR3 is TGTGCCAGCAGTTACTCGACAGGGAACACCGGGGAGCTGTTTTTT.

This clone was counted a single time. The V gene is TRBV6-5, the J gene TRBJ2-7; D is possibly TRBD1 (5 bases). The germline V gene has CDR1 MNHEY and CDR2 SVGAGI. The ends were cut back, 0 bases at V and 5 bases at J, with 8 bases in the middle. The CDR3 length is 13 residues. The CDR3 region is CASSYSAGHEQYF. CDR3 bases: TGTGCCAGCAGTTACTCGGCAGGGCACGAGCAGTACTTC.

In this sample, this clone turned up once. The CDR3, as DNA: TGTGCCAGCAGTGAACCACCATGGGACAGGGATTTCGGGGAAAAACTGTTTTTT. This codes for CASSEPPWDRDFGEKLFF. The genes are TRBV2 and TRBJ1-4; 9 bases map to TRBD1. V lost 2 bases, J lost 8 bases, and 15 bases stayed unmatched. The CDR3 is 18 residues long. Germline values: CDR1 SNHLY, CDR2 FYNNEI.

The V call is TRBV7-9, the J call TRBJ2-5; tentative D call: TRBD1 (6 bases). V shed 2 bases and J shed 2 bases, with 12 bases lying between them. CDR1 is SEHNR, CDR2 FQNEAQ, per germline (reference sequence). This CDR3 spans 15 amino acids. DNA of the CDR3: TGTGCCAGCAGCTTACCCAACAGGGATCAAGAGACCCAGTACTTC. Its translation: CASSLPNRDQETQYF.

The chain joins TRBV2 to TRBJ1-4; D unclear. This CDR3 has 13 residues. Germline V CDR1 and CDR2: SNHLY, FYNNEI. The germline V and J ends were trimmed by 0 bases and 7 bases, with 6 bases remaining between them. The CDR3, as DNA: TGTGCCAGCAGTGAAGCCGGCGGTGAAAAACTGTTTTTT. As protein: CASSEAGGEKLFF.

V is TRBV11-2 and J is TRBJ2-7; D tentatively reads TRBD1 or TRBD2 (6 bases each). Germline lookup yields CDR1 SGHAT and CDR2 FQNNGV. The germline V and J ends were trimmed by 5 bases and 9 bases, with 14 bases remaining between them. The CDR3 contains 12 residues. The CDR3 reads CASSPGGGVQYF. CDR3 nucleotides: TGTGCCAGCAGCCCCGGAGGGGGTGTGCAGTACTTC.

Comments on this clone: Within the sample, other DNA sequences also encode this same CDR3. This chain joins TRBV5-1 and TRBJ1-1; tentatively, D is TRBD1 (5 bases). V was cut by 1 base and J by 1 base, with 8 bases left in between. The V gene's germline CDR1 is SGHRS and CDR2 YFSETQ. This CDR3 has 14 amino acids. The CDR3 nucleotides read TGCGCCAGCAGCTTGAGGCAGGGGAACACTGAAGCTTTCTTT. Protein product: CASSLRQGNTEAFF.

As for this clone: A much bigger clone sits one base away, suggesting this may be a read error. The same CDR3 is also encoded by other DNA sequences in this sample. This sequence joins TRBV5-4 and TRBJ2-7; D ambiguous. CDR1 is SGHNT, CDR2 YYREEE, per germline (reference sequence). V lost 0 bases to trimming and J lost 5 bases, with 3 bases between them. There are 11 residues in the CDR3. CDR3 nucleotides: TGTGCCAGCAGCTTGGGCGACGAGCAGTACTTC. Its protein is CASSLGDEQYF.

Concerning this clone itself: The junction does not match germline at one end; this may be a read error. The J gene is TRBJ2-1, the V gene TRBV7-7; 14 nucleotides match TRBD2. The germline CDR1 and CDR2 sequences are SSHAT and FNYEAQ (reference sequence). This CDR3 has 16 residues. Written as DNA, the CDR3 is TGTGCTAGCAGTCAAGGACTAGCGGGAGGTTCGAATGAGCAGTTCTTC. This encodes CASSQGLAGGSNEQFF.

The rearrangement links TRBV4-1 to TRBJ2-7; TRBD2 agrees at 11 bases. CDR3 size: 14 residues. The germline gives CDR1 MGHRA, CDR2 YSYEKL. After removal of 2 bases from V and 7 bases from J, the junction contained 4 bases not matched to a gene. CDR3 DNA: TGCGCCAGCAGCCAACTAGCGGGGGGCAAAGAGCAGTACTTC. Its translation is CASSQLAGGKEQYF.

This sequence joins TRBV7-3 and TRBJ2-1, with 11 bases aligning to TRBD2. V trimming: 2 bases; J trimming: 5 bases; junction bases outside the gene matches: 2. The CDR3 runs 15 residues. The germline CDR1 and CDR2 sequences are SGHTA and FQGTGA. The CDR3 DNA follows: TGTGCCAGCAGCTTACTAGCGGGGGGACACAATGAGCAGTTCTTC. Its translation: CASSLLAGGHNEQFF.

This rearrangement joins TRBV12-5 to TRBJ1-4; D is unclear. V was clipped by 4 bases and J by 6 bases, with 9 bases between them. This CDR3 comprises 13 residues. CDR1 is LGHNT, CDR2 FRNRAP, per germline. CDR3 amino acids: CASGSGPYEKLFF. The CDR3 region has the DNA TGTGCTAGTGGTTCCGGCCCATATGAAAAACTGTTTTTT.

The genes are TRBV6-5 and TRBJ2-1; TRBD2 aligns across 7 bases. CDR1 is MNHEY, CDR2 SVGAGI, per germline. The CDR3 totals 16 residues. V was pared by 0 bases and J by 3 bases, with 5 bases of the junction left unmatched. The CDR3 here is CASSYSTPSGYNEQFF. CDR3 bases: TGTGCCAGCAGTTACTCGACCCCTAGCGGCTACAATGAGCAGTTCTTC.

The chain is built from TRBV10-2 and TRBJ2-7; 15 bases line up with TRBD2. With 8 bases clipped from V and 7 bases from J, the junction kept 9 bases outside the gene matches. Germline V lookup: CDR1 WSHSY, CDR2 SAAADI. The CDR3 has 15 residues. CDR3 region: CASLRTSGGAGEQYF. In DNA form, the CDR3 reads TGCGCCAGCCTACGGACTAGCGGGGGGGCCGGAGAGCAGTACTTC.

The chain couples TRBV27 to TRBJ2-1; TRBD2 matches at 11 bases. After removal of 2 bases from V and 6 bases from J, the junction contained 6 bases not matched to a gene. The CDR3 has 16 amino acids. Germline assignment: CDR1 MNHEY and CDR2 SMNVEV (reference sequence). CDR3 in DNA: TGTGCCAGCAGTTTACAAGTAGCGGGGGGGCCCAATGAGCAGTTCTTC. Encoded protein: CASSLQVAGGPNEQFF.

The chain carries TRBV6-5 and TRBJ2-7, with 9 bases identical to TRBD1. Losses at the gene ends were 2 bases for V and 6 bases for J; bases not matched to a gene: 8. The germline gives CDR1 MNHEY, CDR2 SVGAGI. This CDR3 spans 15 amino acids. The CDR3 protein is CASSYTKYRGREQYF. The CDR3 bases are TGTGCCAGCAGTTACACAAAATACAGGGGGCGCGAGCAGTACTTC.